Listed below are T cell receptor beta chains from one sample, sequenced in a study of CD8+CD57+ T cells in acquired aplastic anemia. Each CDR3 protein is one row after TCRdb ran MiXCR on the reads. In the table there are approximately 200,000 distinct CDR3 sequences, about 53% of which are singletons. Sample: sorted CD4+, CD8+, or CD8+CD57+ T cells (not recorded which) from PBMCs. The receptors were gathered from a human donor in good health, serving as a control. The CDR3 runs from the conserved cysteine through the conserved F or W. D genes are given only for firm matches. Size tells how often a clone was seen (once, few, many) or the class of an expanded clone, and some rows leave it out.

abundance	v_gene	j_gene	d_gene	CDR3aa	CDR3nt
NA	TRBV19	TRBJ1-5	NA	CASSPRDFSNQPQHF	TGTGCCAGTAGTCCAAGGGACTTTAGCAATCAGCCCCAGCATTTT
NA	TRBV7-9	TRBJ2-5	NA	CASMGAGGQETQYF	TGTGCCAGCATGGGGGCTGGAGGACAAGAGACCCAGTACTTC
NA	TRBV7-3	TRBJ2-3	TRBD2	CASSLSSSAGGTDTQYF	TGTGCCAGCAGCTTATCCTCATCTGCGGGGGGCACAGATACGCAGTATTTT
NA	TRBV5-5	TRBJ2-7	TRBD2	CASSQDRRIGLAGDRIDHEQYF	TGCGCCAGCAGCCAAGATCGCCGTATTGGGCTAGCGGGGGATCGGATAGACCACGAGCAGTACTTC
NA	TRBV24-1	TRBJ2-5	TRBD1	CATSDYRGETQYF	TGTGCCACCAGTGACTACAGGGGTGAGACCCAGTACTTC
many	TRBV5-6	TRBJ2-7	NA	CASSLETSYEQYF	TGTGCCAGCAGCTTGGAGACTAGCTACGAGCAGTACTTC
NA	TRBV19	TRBJ1-1	NA	CASSIKTLMNTEAFF	TGTGCCAGTAGTATTAAGACACTCATGAACACTGAAGCTTTCTTT
NA	TRBV7-9	TRBJ2-7	NA	CASSLAGLPYEQYF	TGTGCCAGCAGCTTAGCGGGACTCCCCTACGAGCAGTACTTC
NA	TRBV10-2	TRBJ1-5	TRBD1	CASSSTGGGGQPQHF	TGCGCCAGCAGCTCGACAGGGGGCGGCGGTCAGCCCCAGCATTTT
many	TRBV18	TRBJ2-7	TRBD2	CASSPTGLAWYF	TGTGCCAGCTCACCAACGGGACTAGCTTGGTACTTC
NA	TRBV20-1	TRBJ2-5	NA	CSARAGGPYNETQYF	TGCAGTGCTAGAGCCGGGGGGCCCTACAATGAGACCCAGTACTTC
NA	TRBV7-8	TRBJ1-5	TRBD1	CASSLAETGVNQPQHF	TGTGCCAGCAGCTTAGCAGAGACAGGGGTCAATCAGCCCCAGCATTTT
NA	TRBV6-2/TRBV6-3	TRBJ1-1	TRBD1	CASNKRTGGNTEAFF	TGTGCCAGCAACAAAAGGACAGGAGGGAACACTGAAGCTTTCTTT